This T cell receptor beta chain comes out of a study of cytotoxic CD8 clonotypes in ibrutinib-treated CLL. Across the study: Patient counts were around 10 relapsed/refractory, approximately 15 treatment-naive and 17 IGHV unmutated. Responses comprised around 24 partial and 2 complete; at median around six years, roughly 15 remained remitted and around 12 progressed. Response sampling occurred after a median approximately 12 months of treatment (range 6 to 36). Findings and limits, study-wide: While tracking circulating CD8+ T-cell counts, baseline clonality exceeded that of age-matched healthy donors.

The CDR3 spans 14 residues. J was trimmed by 8 bases and V by 3 bases; bases with no gene match: 8. Germline V gene data show CDR1 as LNHDA and CDR2 as SQIVND (reference sequence). Comment on this clone: As yet, its antigen is unknown.

Some clones are missing from TCRdb's copy, which holds only in-frame ones; the method was immunoSEQ multiplex PCR. The sample carries a few hundred thousand clones, roughly 79% recorded once. This chain uses TRBV19 with TRBJ1-2; TRBD1 agrees at 8 bases. The material was PBMCs, obtained before ibrutinib treatment. This clonotype was obtained from a human donor with chronic lymphocytic leukemia. The CDR3 DNA is TGTGCCAGTAGTATGGGACAGGCCCTCTGGGGCTACACCTTC. This translates into CASSMGQALWGYTF.